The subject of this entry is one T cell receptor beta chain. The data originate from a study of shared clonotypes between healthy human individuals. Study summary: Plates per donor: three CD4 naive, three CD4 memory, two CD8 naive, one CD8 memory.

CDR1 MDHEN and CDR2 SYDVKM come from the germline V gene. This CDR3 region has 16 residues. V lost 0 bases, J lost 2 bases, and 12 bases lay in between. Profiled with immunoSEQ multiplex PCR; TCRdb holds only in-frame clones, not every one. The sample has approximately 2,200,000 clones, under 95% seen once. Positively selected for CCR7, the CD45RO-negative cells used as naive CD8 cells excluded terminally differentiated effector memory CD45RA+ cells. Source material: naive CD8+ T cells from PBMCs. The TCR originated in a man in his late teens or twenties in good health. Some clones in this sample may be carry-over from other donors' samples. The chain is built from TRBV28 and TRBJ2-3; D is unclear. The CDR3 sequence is CASSLWPSPYTDTQYF. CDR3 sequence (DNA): TGTGCCAGCAGTTTATGGCCTTCTCCCTACACAGATACGCAGTATTTT.